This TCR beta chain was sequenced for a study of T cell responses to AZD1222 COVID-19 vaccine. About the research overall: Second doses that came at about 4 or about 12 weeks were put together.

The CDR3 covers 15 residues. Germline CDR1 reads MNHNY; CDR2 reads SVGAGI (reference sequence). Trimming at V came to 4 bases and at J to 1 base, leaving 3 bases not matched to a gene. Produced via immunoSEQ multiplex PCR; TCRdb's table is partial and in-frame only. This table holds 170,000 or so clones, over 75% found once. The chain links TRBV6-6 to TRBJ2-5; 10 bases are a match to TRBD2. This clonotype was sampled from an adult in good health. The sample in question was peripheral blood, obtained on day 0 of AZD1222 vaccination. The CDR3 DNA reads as TGTGCCAGCAGTTTTAGCGGGGGGCGCCAAGAGACCCAGTACTTC. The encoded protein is CASSFSGGRQETQYF.